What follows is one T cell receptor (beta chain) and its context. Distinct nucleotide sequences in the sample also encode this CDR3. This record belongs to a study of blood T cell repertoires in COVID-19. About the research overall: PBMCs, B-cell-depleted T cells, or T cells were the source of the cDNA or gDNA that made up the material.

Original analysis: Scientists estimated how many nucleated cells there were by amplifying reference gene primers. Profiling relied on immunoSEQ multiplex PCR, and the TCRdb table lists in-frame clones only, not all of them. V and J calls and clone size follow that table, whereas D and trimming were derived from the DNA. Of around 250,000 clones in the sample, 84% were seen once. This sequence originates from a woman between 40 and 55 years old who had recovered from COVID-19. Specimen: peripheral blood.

CDR3 sequence: CATSPGQGNYEQYF. In DNA, the CDR3 is TGTGCCACCAGTCCGGGACAGGGAAATTACGAGCAGTACTTC. V and J are TRBV24-1 and TRBJ2-7, with 9 bases aligning to TRBD1. The CDR3 has 14 amino acids. The V segment lost 6 bases and the J segment 4 bases; nucleotides outside the gene matches: 6. CDR1 KGHDR and CDR2 SFDVKD come from the germline V gene.